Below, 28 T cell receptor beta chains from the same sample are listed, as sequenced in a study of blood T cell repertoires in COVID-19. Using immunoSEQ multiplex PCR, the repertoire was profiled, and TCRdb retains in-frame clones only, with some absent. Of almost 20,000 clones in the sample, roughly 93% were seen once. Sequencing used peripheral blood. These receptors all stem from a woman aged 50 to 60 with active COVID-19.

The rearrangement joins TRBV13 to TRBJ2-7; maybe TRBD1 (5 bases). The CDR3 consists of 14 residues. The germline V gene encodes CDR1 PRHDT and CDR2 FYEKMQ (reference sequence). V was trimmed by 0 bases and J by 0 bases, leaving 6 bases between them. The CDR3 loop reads CASSLGQVSYEQYF. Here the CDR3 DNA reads TGTGCCAGCAGCTTAGGACAGGTCTCCTACGAGCAGTACTTC.

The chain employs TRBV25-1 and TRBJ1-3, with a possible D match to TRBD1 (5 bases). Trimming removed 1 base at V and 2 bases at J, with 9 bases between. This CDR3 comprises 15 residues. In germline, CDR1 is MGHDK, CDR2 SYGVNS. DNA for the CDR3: TGTGCCAGCAGTGAATCTCGCAGGGCTGGAAACACCATATATTTT. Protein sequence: CASSESRRAGNTIYF.

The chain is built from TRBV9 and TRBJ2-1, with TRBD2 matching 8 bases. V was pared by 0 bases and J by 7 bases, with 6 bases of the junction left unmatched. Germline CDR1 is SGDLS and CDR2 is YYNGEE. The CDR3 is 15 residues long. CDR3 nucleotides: TGTGCCAGCAGCGTAGACGGGAGGGAGTGGAATGAGCAGTTCTTC. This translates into CASSVDGREWNEQFF.

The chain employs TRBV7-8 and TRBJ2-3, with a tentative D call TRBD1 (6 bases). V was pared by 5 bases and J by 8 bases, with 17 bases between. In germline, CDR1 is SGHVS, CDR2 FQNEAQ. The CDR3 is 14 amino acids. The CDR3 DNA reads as TGTGCCAGCAGCCGTACAGGGACCATGGCTACGCAGTATTTT. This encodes CASSRTGTMATQYF.

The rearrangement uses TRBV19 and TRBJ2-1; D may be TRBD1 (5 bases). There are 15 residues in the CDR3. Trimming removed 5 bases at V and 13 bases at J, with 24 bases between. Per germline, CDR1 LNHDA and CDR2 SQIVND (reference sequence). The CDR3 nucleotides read TGTGCCAGTAGTCCAACAGGAAAACCGGGCTCCTCACAGTTCTTC. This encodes CASSPTGKPGSSQFF.

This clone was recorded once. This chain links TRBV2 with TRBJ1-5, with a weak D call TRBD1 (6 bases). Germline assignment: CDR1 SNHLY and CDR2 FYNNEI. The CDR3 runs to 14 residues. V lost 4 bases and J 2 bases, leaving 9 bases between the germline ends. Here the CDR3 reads CASSAWTGNQPQHF. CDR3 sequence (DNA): TGTGCCAGCAGTGCTTGGACAGGCAATCAGCCCCAGCATTTT.

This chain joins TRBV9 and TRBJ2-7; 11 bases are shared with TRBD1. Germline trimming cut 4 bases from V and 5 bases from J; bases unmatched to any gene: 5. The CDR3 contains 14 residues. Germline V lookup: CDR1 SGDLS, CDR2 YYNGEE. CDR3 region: CASSSGQGVNEQYF. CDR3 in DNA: TGTGCCAGCAGCTCGGGACAGGGGGTCAACGAGCAGTACTTC. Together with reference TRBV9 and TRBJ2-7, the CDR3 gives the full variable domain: DSGVTQTPKHLITATGQRVTLRCSPRSGDLSVYWYQQSLDQGLQFLIQYYNGEERAKGNILERFSAQQFPDLHSELNLSSLELGDSALYFCASSSGQGVNEQYFGPGTRLTVT.

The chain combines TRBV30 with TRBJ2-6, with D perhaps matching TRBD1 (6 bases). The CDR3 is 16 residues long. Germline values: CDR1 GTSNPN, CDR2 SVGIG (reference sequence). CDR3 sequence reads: CAGAAGASSGANVLTF. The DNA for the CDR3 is TGTGCTGGGGCGGCAGGGGCGAGCTCTGGGGCCAACGTCCTGACTTTC. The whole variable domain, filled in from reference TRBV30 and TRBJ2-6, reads SQTIHQWPATLVQPVGSPLSLECTVEGTSNPNLYWYRQAAGRGLQLLFYSVGIGQISSEVPQNLSASRPQDRQFILSSKKLLLSDSGFYLCAGAAGASSGANVLTFGAGSRLTVL.

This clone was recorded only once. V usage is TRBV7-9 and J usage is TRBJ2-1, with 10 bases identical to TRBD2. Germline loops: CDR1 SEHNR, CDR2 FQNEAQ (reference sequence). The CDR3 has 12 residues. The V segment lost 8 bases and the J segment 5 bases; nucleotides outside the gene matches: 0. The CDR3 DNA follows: TGTGCCAGCCTAGCGGGAGACAATGAGCAGTTCTTC. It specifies CASLAGDNEQFF.

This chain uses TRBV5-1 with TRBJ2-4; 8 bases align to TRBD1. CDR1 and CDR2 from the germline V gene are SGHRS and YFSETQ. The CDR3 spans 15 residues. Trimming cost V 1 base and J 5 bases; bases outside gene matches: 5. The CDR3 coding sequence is TGCGCCAGCAGCTTGTCGGGACAGGAGCAAAACATTCAGTACTTC. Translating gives CASSLSGQEQNIQYF.

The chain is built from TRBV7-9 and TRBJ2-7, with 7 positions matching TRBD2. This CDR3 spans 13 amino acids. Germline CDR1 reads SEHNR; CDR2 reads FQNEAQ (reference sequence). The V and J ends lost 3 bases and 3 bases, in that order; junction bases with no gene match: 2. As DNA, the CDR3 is TGTGCCAGCAGCTTGCGGGAGCTCTACGAGCAGTACTTC. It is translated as CASSLRELYEQYF.

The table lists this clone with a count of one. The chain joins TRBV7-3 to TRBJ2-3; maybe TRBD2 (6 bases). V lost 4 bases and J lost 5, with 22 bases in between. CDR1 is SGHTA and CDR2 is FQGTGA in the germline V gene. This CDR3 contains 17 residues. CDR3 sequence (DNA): TGTGCCAGCAGCTCCCGAAAAGGCGGGGAAGAAGGAGATACGCAGTATTTT. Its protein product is CASSSRKGGEEGDTQYF.

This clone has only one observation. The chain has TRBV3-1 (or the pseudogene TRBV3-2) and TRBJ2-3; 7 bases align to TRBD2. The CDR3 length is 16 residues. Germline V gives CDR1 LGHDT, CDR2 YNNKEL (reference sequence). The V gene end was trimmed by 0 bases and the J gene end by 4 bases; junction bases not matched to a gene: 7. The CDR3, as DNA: TGTGCCAGCAGCCAAGATCCAACGGGAGGCGCAGATACGCAGTATTTT. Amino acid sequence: CASSQDPTGGADTQYF.

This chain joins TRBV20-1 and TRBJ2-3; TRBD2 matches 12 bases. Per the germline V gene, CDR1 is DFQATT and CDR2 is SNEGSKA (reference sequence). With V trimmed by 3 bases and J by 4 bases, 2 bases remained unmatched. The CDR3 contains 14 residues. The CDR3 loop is CSASGTSGPDTQYF. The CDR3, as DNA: TGCAGTGCTAGTGGGACTAGCGGGCCAGATACGCAGTATTTT.

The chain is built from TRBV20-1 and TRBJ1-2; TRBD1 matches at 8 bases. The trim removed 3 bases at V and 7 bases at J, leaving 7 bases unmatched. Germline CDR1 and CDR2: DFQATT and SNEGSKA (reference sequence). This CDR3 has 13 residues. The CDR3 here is CSASEQGGRGYTF. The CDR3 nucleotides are TGCAGTGCTAGTGAACAGGGGGGTCGTGGCTACACCTTC.

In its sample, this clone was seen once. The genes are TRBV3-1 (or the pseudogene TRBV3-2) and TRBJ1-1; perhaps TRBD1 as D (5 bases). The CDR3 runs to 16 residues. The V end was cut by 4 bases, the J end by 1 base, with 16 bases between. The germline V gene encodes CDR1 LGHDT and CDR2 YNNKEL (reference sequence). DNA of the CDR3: TGTGCCAGCAGCCCCCGGGGCGGGACCAGGAACACTGAAGCTTTCTTT. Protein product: CASSPRGGTRNTEAFF.

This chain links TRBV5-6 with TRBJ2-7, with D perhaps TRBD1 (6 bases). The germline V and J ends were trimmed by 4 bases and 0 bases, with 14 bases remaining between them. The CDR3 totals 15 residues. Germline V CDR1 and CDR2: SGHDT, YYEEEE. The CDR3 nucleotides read TGTGCCAGCAGCCTGGGCGGACAGAGCTCCTACGAGCAGTACTTC. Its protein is CASSLGGQSSYEQYF.

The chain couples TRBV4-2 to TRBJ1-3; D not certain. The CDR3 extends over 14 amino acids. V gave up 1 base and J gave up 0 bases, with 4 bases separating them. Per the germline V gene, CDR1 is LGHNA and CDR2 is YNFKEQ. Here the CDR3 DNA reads TGTGCCAGCAGCCAAGGGGCCTCTGGAAACACCATATATTTT. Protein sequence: CASSQGASGNTIYF.

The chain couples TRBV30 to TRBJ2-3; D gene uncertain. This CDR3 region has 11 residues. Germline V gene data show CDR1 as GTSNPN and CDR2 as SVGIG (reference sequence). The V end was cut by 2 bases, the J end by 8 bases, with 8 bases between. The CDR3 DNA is TGTGCCTGGAGTATTAGCCGTACGCAGTATTTT. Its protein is CAWSISRTQYF. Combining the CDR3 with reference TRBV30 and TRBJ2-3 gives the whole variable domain SQTIHQWPATLVQPVGSPLSLECTVEGTSNPNLYWYRQAAGRGLQLLFYSVGIGQISSEVPQNLSASRPQDRQFILSSKKLLLSDSGFYLCAWSISRTQYFGPGTRLTVL.

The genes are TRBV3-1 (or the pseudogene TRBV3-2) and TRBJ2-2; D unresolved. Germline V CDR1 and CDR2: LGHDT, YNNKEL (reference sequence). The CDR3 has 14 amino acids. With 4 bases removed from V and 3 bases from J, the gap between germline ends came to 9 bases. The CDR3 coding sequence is TGTGCCAGCAGCCCCCTAATTGACACCGGGGAGCTGTTTTTT. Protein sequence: CASSPLIDTGELFF.

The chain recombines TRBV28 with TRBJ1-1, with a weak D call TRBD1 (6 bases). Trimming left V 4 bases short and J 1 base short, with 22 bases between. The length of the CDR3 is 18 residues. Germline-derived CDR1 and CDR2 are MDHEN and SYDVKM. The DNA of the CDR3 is TGTGCCAGCAGTTCCTCCAATCTGTGGACAGATTCGAACACTGAAGCTTTCTTT. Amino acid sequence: CASSSSNLWTDSNTEAFF.

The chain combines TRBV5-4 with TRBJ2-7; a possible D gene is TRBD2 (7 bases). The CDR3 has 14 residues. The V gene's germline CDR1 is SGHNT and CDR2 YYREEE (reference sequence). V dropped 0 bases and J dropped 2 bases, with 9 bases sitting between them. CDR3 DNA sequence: TGTGCCAGCAGCTTGGGGGGGGGCCCCTACGAGCAGTACTTC. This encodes CASSLGGGPYEQYF.

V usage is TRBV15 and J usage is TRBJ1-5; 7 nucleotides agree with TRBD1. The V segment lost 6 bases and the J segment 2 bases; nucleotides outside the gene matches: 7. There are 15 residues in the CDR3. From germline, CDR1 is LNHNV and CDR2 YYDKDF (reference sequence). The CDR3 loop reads CATSAGGYGNQPQHF. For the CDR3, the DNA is TGTGCCACCAGTGCAGGGGGATATGGCAATCAGCCCCAGCATTTT.

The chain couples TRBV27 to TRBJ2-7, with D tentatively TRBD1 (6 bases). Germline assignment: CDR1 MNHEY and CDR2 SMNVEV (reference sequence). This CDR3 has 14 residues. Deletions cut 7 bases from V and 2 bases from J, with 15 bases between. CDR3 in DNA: TGTGCCAGCAAAAATGACAGGAGTCCCTACGAGCAGTACTTC. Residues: CASKNDRSPYEQYF.

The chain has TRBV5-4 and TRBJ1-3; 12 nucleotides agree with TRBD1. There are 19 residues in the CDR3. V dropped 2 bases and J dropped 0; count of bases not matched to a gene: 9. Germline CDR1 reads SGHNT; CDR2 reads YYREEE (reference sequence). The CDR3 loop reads CASSLGGTGGLISGNTIYF. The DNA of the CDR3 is TGTGCCAGCAGCTTAGGTGGGACAGGGGGCTTGATCTCTGGAAACACCATATATTTT.

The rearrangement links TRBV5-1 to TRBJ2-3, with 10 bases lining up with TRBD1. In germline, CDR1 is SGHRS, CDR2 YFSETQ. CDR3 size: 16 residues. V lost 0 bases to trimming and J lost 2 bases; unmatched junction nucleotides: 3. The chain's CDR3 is CASSLGGQGNTDTQYF. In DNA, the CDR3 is TGCGCCAGCAGCTTGGGGGGACAGGGGAACACAGATACGCAGTATTTT.

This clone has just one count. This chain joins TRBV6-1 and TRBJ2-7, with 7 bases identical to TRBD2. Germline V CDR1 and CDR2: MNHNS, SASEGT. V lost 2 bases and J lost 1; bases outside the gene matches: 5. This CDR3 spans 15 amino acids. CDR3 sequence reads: CASSEPAGPSYEQYF. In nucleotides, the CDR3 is TGTGCCAGCAGTGAACCAGCGGGACCTTCCTACGAGCAGTACTTC.

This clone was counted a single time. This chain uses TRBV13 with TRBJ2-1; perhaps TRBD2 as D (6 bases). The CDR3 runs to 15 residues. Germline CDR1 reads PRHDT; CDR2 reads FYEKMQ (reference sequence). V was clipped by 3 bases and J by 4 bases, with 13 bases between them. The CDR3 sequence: CASSFFTGEYNEQFF. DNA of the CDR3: TGTGCCAGCAGCTTCTTCACGGGAGAGTACAATGAGCAGTTCTTC.